The 21 T cell receptor beta chains below were found in one sample sequenced in a study of shared clonotypes between healthy human individuals. TCRdb keeps only in-frame clones here, not all; method: immunoSEQ multiplex PCR. The sample shows fewer than 1 million clones, just over 95% of them seen only once. The naive CD8 population came from CD45RO-negative cells selected for CCR7, without terminally differentiated effector memory CD45RA+ cells. The sample taken for sequencing was naive CD8+ T cells sorted from blood. These receptors all come from a man in his thirties or forties in good health.

The gene calls are TRBV21-1 and TRBJ2-6. TRBV21-1 is noted as a pseudogene. The CDR3 has 18 residues. The CDR3 nucleotides read TGTGCCAGCAGCAAATGTGATCATGGGGGCTCTGGGGCCAACGTCCTGACTTTC. Its translation is CASSKCDHGGSGANVLTF.

The V and J genes are TRBV1 and TRBJ2-3; TRBD2 is the table's D call and was not checked against the DNA. TRBV1 is a documented pseudogene. This CDR3 has 17 residues. In nucleotides, the CDR3 is TGCACCAGCAGCCAAGATCTTGGAGCGGGGGGGCTGGATACGCAGTATTTT. Protein product: CTSSQDLGAGGLDTQYF.

The V call is TRBV4-1, the J call TRBJ2-7; possible D gene TRBD2, 6 bases. CDR3 length: 16 amino acids. Between the trimmed V and J ends, which lost 1 base and 0 bases, there was a span of 13 bases. The germline V gene encodes CDR1 MGHRA and CDR2 YSYEKL. The CDR3 DNA is TGCGCCAGCAGCCAAGCGGGACCCGGGAGCTCCTACGAGCAGTACTTC. This encodes CASSQAGPGSSYEQYF.

The chain has TRBV7-6 and TRBJ2-7, with unresolved D. This CDR3 contains 13 residues. Germline lookup yields CDR1 SGHVS and CDR2 FNYEAQ. Trimming shortened V by 4 bases and J by 2 bases, and 9 bases separated the two germline ends. CDR3 in DNA: TGTGCCAGCAGCTCCAGCGACACCTACGAGCAGTACTTC. Translating it yields CASSSSDTYEQYF. Full variable domain (remainder filled in from reference TRBV7-6 and TRBJ2-7): GAGVSQSPRYKVTKRGQDVALRCDPISGHVSLYWYRQALGQGPEFLTYFNYEAQQDKSGLPNDRFSAERPEGSISTLTIQRTEQRDSAMYRCASSSSDTYEQYFGPGTRLTVT.

V is TRBV9 and J is TRBJ2-1; a weak D match, TRBD2 (5 bases). Trimming pared 6 bases from V and 2 bases from J, leaving 15 bases between. CDR3 length: 15 amino acids. The germline CDR1 and CDR2 sequences are SGDLS and YYNGEE. The CDR3 DNA follows: TGTGCCAGCACGACCGGCGGGTCCGCCTACAATGAGCAGTTCTTC. Protein sequence: CASTTGGSAYNEQFF.

Points on this clone: This same CDR3 is encoded by further DNA sequences in the sample. The rearrangement links TRBV5-1 to TRBJ2-3; D possibly matches TRBD1 or TRBD2 (6 bases each). CDR3 length equals 15 residues. Germline V gene sequence: CDR1 SGHRS, CDR2 YFSETQ. Trimming stripped 0 bases from V and 0 bases from J, with 8 bases between. The chain's CDR3 is CASSLEGGSTDTQYF. The CDR3, as DNA: TGCGCCAGCAGCTTGGAGGGGGGCAGCACAGATACGCAGTATTTT.

The DNA of the CDR3 is TGCGCCAGCAGCCAAGATGTCAGGGCTGGGCACATTCAGTACTTC. The encoded protein is CASSQDVRAGHIQYF. V is TRBV4-3 and J is TRBJ2-4, with D possibly being TRBD1 (5 bases). Germline CDR1 is LGHNA and CDR2 is YSLEER. V was pared by 0 bases and J by 8 bases, with 14 bases between. This CDR3 region has 15 residues.

The chain couples TRBV7-9 to TRBJ2-1; D may be TRBD1 (5 bases). This CDR3 comprises 17 residues. Germline V gene lookup returns CDR1 SEHNR and CDR2 FQNEAQ (reference sequence). Trimming removed 5 bases at V and 0 bases at J, with 17 bases between. The CDR3 DNA reads TGTGCCAGCAGCAAACCTAAAGGGGCCAGCTCCTACAATGAGCAGTTCTTC. This codes for CASSKPKGASSYNEQFF.

The genes are TRBV6-5 and TRBJ1-1; 9 bases agree with TRBD1. Germline V lookup: CDR1 MNHEY, CDR2 SVGAGI. V dropped 5 bases and J dropped 4; count of bases not matched to a gene: 8. The length of the CDR3 is 15 residues. This CDR3 reads CASSPGGTGTTEAFF. CDR3 bases: TGTGCCAGCAGTCCGGGGGGGACAGGGACCACTGAAGCTTTCTTT.

V usage is TRBV30 and J usage is TRBJ2-7, with TRBD1 matching over 9 bases. This CDR3 region has 14 residues. After removal of 0 bases from V and 6 bases from J, the junction contained 6 bases not matched to a gene. Looked up from germline, CDR1 is GTSNPN and CDR2 is SVGIG (reference sequence). The CDR3 sequence: CAWSVGTGTAEQYF. In DNA form, the CDR3 reads TGTGCCTGGAGTGTAGGGACAGGGACCGCCGAGCAGTACTTC.

V is TRBV27 and J is TRBJ1-2; TRBD1 might be the D (5 bases). The length of the CDR3 is 12 residues. Germline V gene data show CDR1 as MNHEY and CDR2 as SMNVEV (reference sequence). With 4 bases removed from V and 4 bases from J, the gap between germline ends came to 7 bases. Here the CDR3 reads CASSSGLYGYTF. The CDR3 region has the DNA TGTGCCAGCAGTTCGGGACTCTATGGCTACACCTTC.

The J gene is TRBJ2-7, the V gene TRBV5-1; D is possibly TRBD2 (5 bases). The CDR3 loop spans 16 amino acids. Germline V gene sequence: CDR1 SGHRS, CDR2 YFSETQ. Trimming took 0 bases from V and 0 from J, leaving 13 bases between them. This CDR3 is CASSLAVDGLSYEQYF. In nucleotides, the CDR3 is TGCGCCAGCAGCTTGGCCGTTGACGGACTCTCCTACGAGCAGTACTTC.

The rearrangement joins TRBV5-4 to TRBJ2-1; no reliable D call. The CDR3 runs 11 residues. V dropped 2 bases and J dropped 9 bases, with 6 bases sitting between them. Germline V lookup: CDR1 SGHNT, CDR2 YYREEE (reference sequence). CDR3: CASSFLGEQFF. The CDR3 coding sequence is TGTGCCAGCAGCTTTCTAGGTGAGCAGTTCTTC.

This clone appeared a single time. This chain connects TRBV2 to TRBJ2-3; tentatively, D is TRBD2 (5 bases). V was clipped by 10 bases and J by 4 bases, with 15 bases between them. The CDR3 has 13 residues. Germline V lookup: CDR1 SNHLY, CDR2 FYNNEI. The CDR3 loop is CAIHAGWADTQYF. As DNA, the CDR3 is TGTGCCATCCACGCGGGTTGGGCAGATACGCAGTATTTT.

The V gene is TRBV7-6, the J gene TRBJ2-1; weak D call: TRBD1 (6 bases). The CDR3 loop spans 15 amino acids. V gave up 7 bases and J gave up 5 bases, with 18 bases separating them. CDR1 is SGHVS, CDR2 FNYEAQ, per germline. In DNA, the CDR3 is TGTGCCAGCACCTCCGGGACAAATAATCACAATGAGCAGTTCTTC. Its protein product is CASTSGTNNHNEQFF.

The chain joins TRBV6-6 to TRBJ2-2; D remains unclear. V lost 8 bases and J 6 bases, leaving 16 bases between the germline ends. CDR1 is MNHNY, CDR2 SVGAGI, per germline (reference sequence). This CDR3 region has 14 residues. The chain's CDR3 is CASRVMETPGELFF. CDR3 bases: TGTGCCAGCCGGGTAATGGAAACCCCCGGGGAGCTGTTTTTT.

This chain connects TRBV9 to TRBJ2-1, with TRBD2 matching 8 bases. J lost 4 bases, V lost 3 bases, and 9 bases had no gene match. The CDR3 runs 16 residues. Germline loops: CDR1 SGDLS, CDR2 YYNGEE. CDR3 in DNA: TGTGCCAGCAGCGGACCGCCACGGGAGGGATACAATGAGCAGTTCTTC. Protein product: CASSGPPREGYNEQFF.

The genes are TRBV14 and TRBJ1-2, with unresolved D. This CDR3 contains 13 residues. V gave up 1 base and J gave up 1 base, with 4 bases separating them. Germline V lookup: CDR1 SGHDN, CDR2 FVKESK. The CDR3 DNA follows: TGTGCCAGCAGCCAAGCGGTTAACTATGGCTACACCTTC. As protein: CASSQAVNYGYTF. Full variable domain (missing parts from reference TRBV14 and TRBJ1-2): EAGVTQFPSHSVIEKGQTVTLRCDPISGHDNLYWYRRVMGKEIKFLLHFVKESKQDESGMPNNRFLAERTGGTYSTLKVQPAELEDSGVYFCASSQAVNYGYTFGSGTRLTVV.

The chain has TRBV7-6 and TRBJ2-2; 10 bases match TRBD2. The V gene end was trimmed by 1 base and the J gene end by 1 base; junction bases not matched to a gene: 3. Germline loops: CDR1 SGHVS, CDR2 FNYEAQ. The CDR3 extends over 17 amino acids. CDR3 amino acids: CASSLGAGGLNTGELFF. The CDR3 bases are TGTGCCAGCAGCTTAGGAGCGGGGGGGTTGAACACCGGGGAGCTGTTTTTT. Using reference TRBV7-6 and TRBJ2-2 for the parts outside the CDR3, the full variable domain is GAGVSQSPRYKVTKRGQDVALRCDPISGHVSLYWYRQALGQGPEFLTYFNYEAQQDKSGLPNDRFSAERPEGSISTLTIQRTEQRDSAMYRCASSLGAGGLNTGELFFGEGSRLTVL.

The rearrangement uses TRBV7-9 and TRBJ2-7; D is uncertain. Germline CDR1 SEHNR, CDR2 FQNEAQ (reference sequence). Deletions cut 5 bases from V and 4 bases from J, with 6 bases between. The CDR3 totals 11 residues. CDR3: CASSHQYEQYF. The CDR3 DNA reads as TGTGCCAGCAGCCATCAATACGAGCAGTACTTC.

The chain uses TRBV29-1 and TRBJ2-7, with D perhaps matching TRBD1 (6 bases). CDR1 and CDR2 (germline): SQVTM, ANQGSEA. The germline V and J ends were trimmed by 6 bases and 2 bases, with 11 bases remaining between them. CDR3 size: 12 residues. DNA of the CDR3: TGCAGCGTACCCACAGGGCCCTACGAGCAGTACTTC. Protein sequence: CSVPTGPYEQYF.